Shown below are 21 T cell receptor beta chains from a single sample sequenced in a study of shared clonotypes between healthy human individuals. Terminally differentiated effector memory CD45RA+ cells were excluded by CCR7 positive selection of CD45RO-negative cells. TCRdb's copy holds only in-frame clones and misses some; the assay was immunoSEQ multiplex PCR. Of millions of clones listed, around 96% were seen once; the top ten hold 1% to 1.3%. Material for sequencing was naive CD8+ T cells sorted from blood. The origin of the receptors is a man aged 18 to 35 in good health.

On this clone itself: This sample also contains other DNA sequences that code for the same CDR3. The rearrangement joins TRBV9 to TRBJ1-2; no definite D call. The CDR3 runs to 13 residues. The germline gives CDR1 SGDLS, CDR2 YYNGEE. The V end lost 5 bases, the J end lost 3 bases, and 11 bases lay between the germline ends. Here the CDR3 DNA reads TGTGCCAGCAGTCTGGGAACGGACTATGGCTACACCTTC. This gives the protein CASSLGTDYGYTF. The full variable domain, with the rest looked up from reference TRBV9 and TRBJ1-2, is DSGVTQTPKHLITATGQRVTLRCSPRSGDLSVYWYQQSLDQGLQFLIQYYNGEERAKGNILERFSAQQFPDLHSELNLSSLELGDSALYFCASSLGTDYGYTFGSGTRLTVV.

The chain combines TRBV28 with TRBJ2-7; D may be TRBD2 (5 bases). CDR3 length: 15 residues. Trimming removed 5 bases at V and 6 bases at J, with 20 bases between. The V gene's germline CDR1 is MDHEN and CDR2 SYDVKM. DNA for the CDR3: TGTGCCAGCAGTCACTGGGCCCAGGAGGTATCCGAGCAGTACTTC. Its protein is CASSHWAQEVSEQYF.

Comment on this clone: Other nucleotide sequences from this sample produce the same CDR3. The rearrangement joins TRBV27 to TRBJ2-3; a weak D match, TRBD2 (7 bases). Germline values: CDR1 MNHEY, CDR2 SMNVEV (reference sequence). The CDR3 is 14 residues long. V dropped 3 bases and J dropped 6 bases, with 13 bases sitting between them. CDR3: CASSFGGASDTQYF. CDR3 DNA sequence: TGTGCCAGCAGTTTTGGGGGGGCCTCGGATACGCAGTATTTT.

The V gene is TRBV10-3, the J gene TRBJ1-5, with TRBD1 matching over 8 bases. With 6 bases clipped from V and 5 bases from J, the junction kept 9 bases outside the gene matches. This CDR3 has 15 amino acids. The germline V gene has CDR1 ENHRY and CDR2 SYGVKD. The CDR3 spells CAISDDRGQDQPQHF. CDR3 in DNA: TGTGCCATCAGCGATGACAGGGGCCAGGATCAGCCCCAGCATTTT.

The V and J genes are TRBV7-9 and TRBJ2-7; D perhaps matches TRBD2 (5 bases). The CDR3 length is 15 residues. V gave up 4 bases and J gave up 5 bases, with 18 bases separating them. Germline lookup yields CDR1 SEHNR and CDR2 FQNEAQ (reference sequence). CDR3 coding DNA: TGTGCCAGCAGCTCAATGCTCGGAGGAGAGGACGAGCAGTACTTC. Residues: CASSSMLGGEDEQYF.

The chain joins TRBV29-1 to TRBJ2-1, with 7 nucleotides matching TRBD2. Losses at the gene ends were 3 bases for V and 1 base for J; bases not matched to a gene: 3. CDR3 length: 14 amino acids. Germline V gene lookup returns CDR1 SQVTM and CDR2 ANQGSEA. The CDR3 nucleotides read TGCAGCGTTGAGGGCGGGAGATCCTACAATGAGCAGTTCTTC. Protein: CSVEGGRSYNEQFF.

The chain couples TRBV21-1 to TRBJ1-6. TRBV21-1 is a pseudogene locus. The CDR3 runs to 15 residues. The CDR3 DNA sequence: TGTGCCAGCAGCAAGCCGGGGGAGGGTAATTCACCCCTCCACTTT. Protein sequence: CASSKPGEGNSPLHF.

V and J are TRBV5-6 and TRBJ2-7, with 7 bases matching TRBD2. With V trimmed by 4 bases and J by 1 base, 8 bases remained unmatched. Germline loops: CDR1 SGHDT, CDR2 YYEEEE. There are 15 residues in the CDR3. The CDR3 spells CASSPLGRESYEQYF. The CDR3 DNA reads TGTGCCAGCAGCCCCCTAGGGCGGGAGTCCTACGAGCAGTACTTC.

This clone occurred a few times. This chain joins TRBV27 and TRBJ1-5, with unresolved D. The germline CDR1 and CDR2 sequences are MNHEY and SMNVEV (reference sequence). Trimming took off 5 bases at V and 3 bases at J, with 8 bases between the two ends. The CDR3 has 13 amino acids. In nucleotides, the CDR3 is TGTGCCAGCAGTAGGTCGTTCAATCAGCCCCAGCATTTT. Translated: CASSRSFNQPQHF.

The chain couples TRBV5-4 to TRBJ2-1; 11 bases line up with TRBD2. Losses at the gene ends were 0 bases for V and 13 bases for J; bases not matched to a gene: 9. The V gene's germline CDR1 is SGHNT and CDR2 YYREEE (reference sequence). The CDR3 is 15 residues long. CDR3 sequence reads: CASSLGPGLAEAQFF. The CDR3 nucleotides are TGTGCCAGCAGCTTGGGACCGGGACTAGCGGAGGCCCAGTTCTTC.

The chain is built from TRBV4-1 and TRBJ2-2; TRBD1 aligns across 7 bases. J was trimmed by 7 bases and V by 4 bases; bases with no gene match: 3. Germline V lookup: CDR1 MGHRA, CDR2 YSYEKL. CDR3 size: 13 residues. The CDR3 protein is CASSPWDSGELFF. DNA for the CDR3: TGCGCCAGCAGCCCCTGGGACAGCGGGGAGCTGTTTTTT.

The chain links TRBV5-4 to TRBJ2-1; 9 bases fit TRBD1. Germline values: CDR1 SGHNT, CDR2 YYREEE (reference sequence). The J segment lost 5 bases and the V segment lost 4 bases, leaving 7 bases of the junction unmatched. This CDR3 contains 15 residues. DNA for the CDR3: TGTGCCAGCAGCCGCTCGAGACAGGGGGACAATGAGCAGTTCTTC. Its translation is CASSRSRQGDNEQFF.

V gene TRBV13 combines with J gene TRBJ1-1; D is perhaps TRBD1 (5 bases). Germline V CDR1 and CDR2: PRHDT, FYEKMQ (reference sequence). The V end lost 0 bases, the J end lost 7 bases, and 12 bases lay between the germline ends. The CDR3 extends over 14 amino acids. The CDR3 DNA follows: TGTGCCAGCAGCTTAGGGGGCACGGGGGGTGAAGCTTTCTTT. This gives the protein CASSLGGTGGEAFF.

This clone was found once. The rearrangement links TRBV10-2 to TRBJ2-1; 9 nucleotides match TRBD2. Germline V CDR1 and CDR2: WSHSY, SAAADI. The J segment lost 8 bases and the V segment lost 7 bases, leaving 6 bases of the junction unmatched. There are 13 residues in the CDR3. CDR3 DNA sequence: TGCGCCAGCACCGGGGGACTAGCCGATGAGCAGTTCTTC. Translated, it gives CASTGGLADEQFF.

The V gene is TRBV29-1, the J gene TRBJ1-2, with 7 positions matching TRBD1. This CDR3 has 13 residues. Germline loops: CDR1 SQVTM, CDR2 ANQGSEA. J lost 5 bases, V lost 0 bases, and 3 bases had no gene match. As DNA, the CDR3 is TGCAGCGTTGAAGAACAGGGGCTATATGGCTACACCTTC. Translation: CSVEEQGLYGYTF.

The rearrangement joins TRBV19 to TRBJ1-5; D is perhaps TRBD1 (5 bases). From germline, CDR1 is LNHDA and CDR2 SQIVND (reference sequence). CDR3 size: 12 residues. V shed 5 bases and J shed 5 bases, with 7 bases lying between them. CDR3 region: CASSQGDQPQHF. CDR3 nucleotides: TGTGCCAGTAGTCAGGGAGATCAGCCCCAGCATTTT.

This clone occurred once. V gene TRBV7-9 combines with J gene TRBJ2-1; TRBD2 matches 7 bases. The CDR3 spans 14 residues. Germline CDR1 reads SEHNR; CDR2 reads FQNEAQ (reference sequence). The CDR3 spells CAQGAGDPGNEQFF. In nucleotides, the CDR3 is TGTGCACAAGGGGCGGGAGACCCCGGCAATGAGCAGTTCTTC.

The chain uses TRBV19 and TRBJ1-2; a possible D gene is TRBD1 (5 bases). CDR1 and CDR2 from the germline V gene are LNHDA and SQIVND (reference sequence). The CDR3 totals 14 residues. V was trimmed by 2 bases and J by 3 bases, leaving 10 bases between them. The CDR3 DNA reads as TGTGCCAGTAGTATAACGGGGCCTGACTATGGCTACACCTTC. It translates to CASSITGPDYGYTF.

The rearrangement joins TRBV6-6 to TRBJ2-7; TRBD2 agrees at 8 bases. This CDR3 region has 13 residues. Trimming cost V 7 bases and J 2 bases; bases outside gene matches: 4. Germline values: CDR1 MNHNY, CDR2 SVGAGI (reference sequence). The CDR3 loop is CASTGGLAYEQYF. The CDR3 DNA reads as TGTGCCAGCACGGGAGGGTTGGCCTACGAGCAGTACTTC.

This chain joins TRBV6-5 and TRBJ2-3; 9 bases map to TRBD1. Germline lookup yields CDR1 MNHEY and CDR2 SVGAGI. The CDR3 has 13 residues. V shed 9 bases and J 0 bases; nucleotides not matched to a gene: 1. The CDR3 bases are TGTGCCAGTGGACAGGGGAGCACAGATACGCAGTATTTT. Its translation is CASGQGSTDTQYF.

J is TRBJ2-3 and V is TRBV6-1; D gene uncertain. Germline V gives CDR1 MNHNS, CDR2 SASEGT. This CDR3 has 16 residues. Trimming removed 2 bases at V and 0 bases at J, with 12 bases between. The CDR3 is CASSEFVGSSTDTQYF. The CDR3 region has the DNA TGTGCCAGCAGTGAATTTGTGGGATCAAGCACAGATACGCAGTATTTT.